Below, one T cell receptor beta chain is given with its context. The antigen is unknown. Compared with germline, one end of the junction differs, possibly owing to a read error. The data derive from a study of OX40 agonist ivuxolimab in advanced cancers. TCRdb's table, derived via immunoSEQ multiplex PCR, lists solely in-frame clones and lacks some. The sample holds approximately 77,000 clones, about 85% seen once. Study conclusions and caveats: The study observed clonal expansion of CD4+ and CD8+ blood T cells by week 6 at 0.1 to 3.0 mg/kg. At 0.1-3.0 mg/kg, partial responders had clonal expansion among the lowest observed.

From germline, CDR1 is SGHTA and CDR2 FQGNSA. This CDR3 region has 12 residues. The source of this sequence is an adult with an advanced solid tumor such as melanoma, head and neck, liver or kidney cancer. The sample here was CD4+ or CD8+ T cells sorted from blood, taken in a trial of the OX40 agonist ivuxolimab. The chain employs TRBV7-2 and TRBJ2-3; D gene ambiguous. The CDR3 sequence is CASTLLSDTQYF. CDR3 bases: TGTGCCAGCACCTTACTGTCAGATACGCAGTATTTT.